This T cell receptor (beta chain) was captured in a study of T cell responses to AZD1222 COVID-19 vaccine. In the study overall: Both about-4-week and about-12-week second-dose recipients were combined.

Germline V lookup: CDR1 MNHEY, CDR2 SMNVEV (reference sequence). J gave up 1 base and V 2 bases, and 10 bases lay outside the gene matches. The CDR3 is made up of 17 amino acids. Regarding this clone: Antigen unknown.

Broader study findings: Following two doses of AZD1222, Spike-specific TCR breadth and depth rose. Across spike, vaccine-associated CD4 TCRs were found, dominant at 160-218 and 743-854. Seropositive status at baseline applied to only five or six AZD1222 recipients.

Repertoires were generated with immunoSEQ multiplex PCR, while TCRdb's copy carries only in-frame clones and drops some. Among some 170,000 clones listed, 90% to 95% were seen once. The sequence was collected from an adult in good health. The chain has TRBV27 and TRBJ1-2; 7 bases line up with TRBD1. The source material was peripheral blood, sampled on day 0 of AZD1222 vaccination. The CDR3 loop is CASSLTGQVWGNYGYTF. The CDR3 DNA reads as TGTGCCAGCAGTTTAACTGGACAGGTTTGGGGTAACTATGGCTACACCTTC.